Reported below is one TCR beta chain. Trimming cost V 2 bases and J 4 bases; bases outside gene matches: 9. The CDR3 is made up of 17 amino acids. Germline CDR1 and CDR2: SGHTA and FQGTGA. The data belong to a study of control samples from healthy donors and cancer patients. The protocol was immunoSEQ multiplex PCR, while the TCRdb copy is restricted to in-frame clones and leaves out a portion. This sample has tens of thousands of clones, with roughly 90% found just once. Material: PBMCs. This chain joins TRBV7-3 and TRBJ2-7; TRBD2 aligns across 12 bases. The TCR comes from a woman aged 60 to 75 with head and neck cancer. This CDR3 is CASSLYASGRAGYEQYF. DNA of the CDR3: TGTGCCAGCAGCTTATATGCTAGCGGGAGGGCCGGGTACGAGCAGTACTTC.